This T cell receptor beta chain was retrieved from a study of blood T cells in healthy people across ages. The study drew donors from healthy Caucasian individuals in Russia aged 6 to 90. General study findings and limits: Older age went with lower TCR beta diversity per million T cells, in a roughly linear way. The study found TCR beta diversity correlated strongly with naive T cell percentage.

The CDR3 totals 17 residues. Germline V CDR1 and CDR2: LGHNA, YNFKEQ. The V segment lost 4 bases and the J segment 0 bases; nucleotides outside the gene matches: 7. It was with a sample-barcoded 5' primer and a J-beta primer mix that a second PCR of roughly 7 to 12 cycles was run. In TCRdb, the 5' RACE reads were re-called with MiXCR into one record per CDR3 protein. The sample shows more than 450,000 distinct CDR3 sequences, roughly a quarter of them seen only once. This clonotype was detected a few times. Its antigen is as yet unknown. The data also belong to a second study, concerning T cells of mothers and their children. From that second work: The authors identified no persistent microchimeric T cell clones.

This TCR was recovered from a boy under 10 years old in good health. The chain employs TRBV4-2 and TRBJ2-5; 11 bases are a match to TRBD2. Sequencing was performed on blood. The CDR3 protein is CASSRVLAGAYQETQYF. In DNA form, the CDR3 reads TGTGCCAGCAGCCGTGTACTAGCGGGGGCATACCAAGAGACCCAGTACTTC.